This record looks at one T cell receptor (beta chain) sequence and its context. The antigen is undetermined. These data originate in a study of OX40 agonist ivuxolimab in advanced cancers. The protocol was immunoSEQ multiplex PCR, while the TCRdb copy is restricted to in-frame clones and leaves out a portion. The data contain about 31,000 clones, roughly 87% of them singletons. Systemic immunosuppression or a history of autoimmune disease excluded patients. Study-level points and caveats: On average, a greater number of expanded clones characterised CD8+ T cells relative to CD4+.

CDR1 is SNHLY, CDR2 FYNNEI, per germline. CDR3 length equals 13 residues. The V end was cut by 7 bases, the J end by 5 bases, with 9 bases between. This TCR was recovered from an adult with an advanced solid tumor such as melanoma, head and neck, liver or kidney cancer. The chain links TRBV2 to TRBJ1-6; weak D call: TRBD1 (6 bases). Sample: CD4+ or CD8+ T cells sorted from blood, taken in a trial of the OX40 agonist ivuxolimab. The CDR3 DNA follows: TGTGCCAGCAACAGGGAGAATAATTCACCCCTCCACTTT. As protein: CASNRENNSPLHF.